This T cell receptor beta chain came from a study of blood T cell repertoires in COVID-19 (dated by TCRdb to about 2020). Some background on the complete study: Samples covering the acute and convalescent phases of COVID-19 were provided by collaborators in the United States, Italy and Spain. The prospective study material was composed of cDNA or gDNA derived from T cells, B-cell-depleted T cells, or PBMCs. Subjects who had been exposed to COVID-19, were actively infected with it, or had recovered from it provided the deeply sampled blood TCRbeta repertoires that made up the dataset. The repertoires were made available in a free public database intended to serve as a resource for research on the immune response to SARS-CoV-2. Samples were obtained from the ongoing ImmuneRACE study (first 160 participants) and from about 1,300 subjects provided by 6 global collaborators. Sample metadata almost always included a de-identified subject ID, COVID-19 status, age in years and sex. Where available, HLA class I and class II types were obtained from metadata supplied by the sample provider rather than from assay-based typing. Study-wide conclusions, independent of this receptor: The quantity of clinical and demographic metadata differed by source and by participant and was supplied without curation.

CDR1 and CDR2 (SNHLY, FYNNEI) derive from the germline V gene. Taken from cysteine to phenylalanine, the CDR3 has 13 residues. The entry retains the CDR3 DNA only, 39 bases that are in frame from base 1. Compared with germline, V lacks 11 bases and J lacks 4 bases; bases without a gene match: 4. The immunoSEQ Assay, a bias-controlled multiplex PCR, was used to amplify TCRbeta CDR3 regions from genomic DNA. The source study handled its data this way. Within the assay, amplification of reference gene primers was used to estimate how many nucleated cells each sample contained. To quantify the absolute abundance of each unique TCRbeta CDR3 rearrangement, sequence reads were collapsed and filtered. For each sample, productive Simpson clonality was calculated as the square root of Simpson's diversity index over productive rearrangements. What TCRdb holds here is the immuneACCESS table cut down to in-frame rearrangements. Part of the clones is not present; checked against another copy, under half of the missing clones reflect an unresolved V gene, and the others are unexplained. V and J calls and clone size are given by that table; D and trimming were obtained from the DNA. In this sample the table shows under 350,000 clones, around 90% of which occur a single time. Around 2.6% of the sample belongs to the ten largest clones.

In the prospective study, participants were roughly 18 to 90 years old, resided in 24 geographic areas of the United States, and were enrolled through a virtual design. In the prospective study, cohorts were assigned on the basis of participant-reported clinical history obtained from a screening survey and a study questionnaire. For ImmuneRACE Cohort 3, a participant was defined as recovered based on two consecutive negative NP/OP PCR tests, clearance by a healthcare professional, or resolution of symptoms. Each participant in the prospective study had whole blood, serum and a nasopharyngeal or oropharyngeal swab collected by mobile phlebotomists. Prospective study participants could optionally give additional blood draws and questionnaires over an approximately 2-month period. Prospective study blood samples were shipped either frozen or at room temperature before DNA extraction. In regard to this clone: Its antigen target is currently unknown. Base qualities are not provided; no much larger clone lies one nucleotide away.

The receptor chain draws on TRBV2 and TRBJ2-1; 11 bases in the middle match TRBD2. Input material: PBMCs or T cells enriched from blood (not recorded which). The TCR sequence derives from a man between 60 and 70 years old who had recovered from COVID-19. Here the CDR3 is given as CAGGLAEYNEQFF. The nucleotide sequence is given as TGTGCCGGGGGACTAGCGGAATACAATGAGCAGTTCTTC.